Presented here are 28 T cell receptor beta chains from one specimen sequenced in a study of human T cells and chemical hapten exposure. TCRdb redid the calling of the RACE reads with MiXCR, one entry per CDR3 protein. The sample holds roughly 200,000 distinct CDR3 sequences, approximately 20% seen once. Sample time point: patch test 1, 2 weeks after DPC sensitization. Treatment reported: therapeutic diphenylcyclopropenone sensitization with weekly scalp DPC. The input for sequencing was whole blood, taken in connection with sensitization to the hapten diphenylcyclopropenone (DPC). Every receptor here comes from a woman aged 45-59 years with alopecia areata. Some clones in this sample may be carry-over from other donors' samples.

The chain couples TRBV29-1 to TRBJ2-5; D possibly corresponds to TRBD1 (6 bases). Germline loops: CDR1 SQVTM, CDR2 ANQGSEA. The CDR3 consists of 12 residues. Trimming pared 7 bases from V and 1 base from J, leaving 10 bases between. This CDR3 reads CSAVDSQETQYF. The CDR3, as DNA: TGCAGCGCCGTGGACAGCCAAGAGACCCAGTACTTC.

This clonotype has only a few counts. The CDR3 here is CASSALTGPGELFF. In nucleotides, the CDR3 is TGTGCCAGCAGTGCCTTGACAGGTCCCGGGGAGCTGTTTTTT. This chain links TRBV12-3 or TRBV12-4 with TRBJ2-2, with a tentative D call TRBD1 (6 bases). The CDR3 is 14 amino acids. The germline V and J ends were trimmed by 5 bases and 6 bases, with 13 bases remaining between them.

The chain employs TRBV18 and TRBJ1-1; D is ambiguous. CDR1 and CDR2 (germline): KGHSH, LQKENI. The germline V and J ends were trimmed by 0 bases and 2 bases, with 10 bases remaining between them. This CDR3 is built from 15 residues. CDR3 bases: TGTGCCAGCTCACCACCGAGCCATGACAACACTGAAGCTTTCTTT. It specifies CASSPPSHDNTEAFF. Variable domain in full (rest from reference TRBV18 and TRBJ1-1): NAGVMQNPRHLVRRRGQEARLRCSPMKGHSHVYWYRQLPEEGLKFMVYLQKENIIDESGMPKERFSAEFPKEGPSILRIQQVVRGDSAAYFCASSPPSHDNTEAFFGQGTRLTVV.

Only a few counts were recorded for this clonotype. V is TRBV5-1 and J is TRBJ1-1; weak D call: TRBD1 (5 bases). Per germline, CDR1 SGHRS and CDR2 YFSETQ. Trimming shortened V by 4 bases and J by 4 bases, and 20 bases separated the two germline ends. This CDR3 has 16 residues. CDR3 amino acids: CASSGGSRLAGTEAFF. In DNA form, the CDR3 reads TGCGCCAGCAGCGGGGGTTCCAGATTGGCGGGCACTGAAGCTTTCTTT. Full variable domain (rest looked up from reference TRBV5-1 and TRBJ1-1): KAGVTQTPRYLIKTRGQQVTLSCSPISGHRSVSWYQQTPGQGLQFLFEYFSETQRNKGNFPGRFSGRQFSNSRSEMNVSTLELGDSALYLCASSGGSRLAGTEAFFGQGTRLTVV.

V and J are TRBV6-8 and TRBJ2-7, with 8 bases lining up with TRBD2. Losses at the gene ends were 2 bases for V and 0 bases for J; bases not matched to a gene: 3. Looked up from germline, CDR1 is MNHGY and CDR2 is SAAAGT. This CDR3 is built from 15 residues. The CDR3 sequence is CASSYLAGHSYEQYF. The CDR3 DNA follows: TGTGCCAGCAGTTACCTAGCGGGCCACTCCTACGAGCAGTACTTC.

This clonotype was seen only a few times. The chain uses TRBV12-3 or TRBV12-4 and TRBJ2-7; D not resolved. The CDR3 contains 12 residues. V lost 3 bases and J lost 4, with 7 bases in between. CDR3 in amino acids: CASSFRVYEQYF. CDR3 DNA sequence: TGTGCCAGCAGTTTTAGGGTTTACGAGCAGTACTTC.

The rearrangement joins TRBV9 to TRBJ1-3; unclear D gene. Trimming took off 0 bases at V and 4 bases at J, with 5 bases between the two ends. Germline lookup yields CDR1 SGDLS and CDR2 YYNGEE. This CDR3 contains 13 residues. In DNA form, the CDR3 reads TGTGCCAGCAGCGTAGCCGGGGGAAACACCATATATTTT. The encoded protein is CASSVAGGNTIYF.

Only a few counts were recorded for this clonotype. The rearrangement joins TRBV18 to TRBJ2-1; 12 positions match TRBD2. CDR1 and CDR2 (germline): KGHSH, LQKENI. The V segment lost 4 bases and the J segment 0 bases; nucleotides outside the gene matches: 10. The CDR3 is 19 amino acids. CDR3 residues: CASSLLTSGSGGSYNEQFF. In DNA, the CDR3 is TGTGCCAGCTCACTACTGACTAGCGGGAGCGGCGGCTCCTACAATGAGCAGTTCTTC.

The genes are TRBV3-1 and TRBJ1-1, with D possibly matching TRBD1 (5 bases). Germline loops: CDR1 LGHDT, CDR2 YNNKEL (reference sequence). This CDR3 is built from 14 residues. Trimming left V 5 bases short and J 7 bases short, with 17 bases between. The CDR3 sequence: CASSSFGGSVEAFF. The DNA for the CDR3 is TGTGCCAGCAGCTCCTTTGGGGGGTCGGTTGAAGCTTTCTTT.

This clonotype was counted a few times. The genes are TRBV20-1 and TRBJ2-5; D is possibly TRBD2 (6 bases). The V end was cut by 5 bases, the J end by 4 bases, with 11 bases between. The germline CDR1 and CDR2 sequences are DFQATT and SNEGSKA (reference sequence). The CDR3 totals 12 residues. For the CDR3, the DNA is TGCAGTGCTCAGCGGGTACGAGAGACCCAGTACTTC. Translation gives CSAQRVRETQYF.

V gene TRBV29-1 combines with J gene TRBJ2-5, with TRBD2 identical over 7 bases. The CDR3 runs 13 residues. Losses at the gene ends were 0 bases for V and 9 bases for J; bases not matched to a gene: 7. Germline V CDR1 and CDR2: SQVTM, ANQGSEA. The CDR3 protein is CSVEDDGGLAQYF. The CDR3 DNA is TGCAGCGTTGAAGACGACGGGGGGTTGGCCCAGTACTTC.

This chain joins TRBV2 and TRBJ2-1; D may be TRBD2 (6 bases). The length of the CDR3 is 14 residues. Deletions cut 4 bases from V and 3 bases from J, with 10 bases between. Germline V gene lookup returns CDR1 SNHLY and CDR2 FYNNEI. The CDR3 reads CASSGGIVYNEQFF. Here the CDR3 DNA reads TGTGCCAGCAGTGGCGGGATCGTCTACAATGAGCAGTTCTTC.

This clonotype showed up just a few times. J is TRBJ1-3 and V is TRBV5-6; 8 bases line up with TRBD1. From germline, CDR1 is SGHDT and CDR2 YYEEEE. CDR3 length equals 16 residues. After removal of 4 bases from V and 2 bases from J, the junction contained 8 bases not matched to a gene. The CDR3 nucleotides are TGTGCCAGCAGCGGAGCGGACAGGGCAGCTGGAAACACCATATATTTT. Protein: CASSGADRAAGNTIYF.

The chain carries TRBV29-1 and TRBJ2-5, with D possibly matching TRBD1 (5 bases). CDR3 size: 14 residues. Germline V gene sequence: CDR1 SQVTM, CDR2 ANQGSEA. V shed 4 bases and J shed 3 bases, with 15 bases lying between them. Here the CDR3 DNA reads TGCAGCGTTGGGGCCGGACACACTAAAGAGACCCAGTACTTC. Protein: CSVGAGHTKETQYF. The variable domain in full, with the rest retrieved from reference TRBV29-1 and TRBJ2-5, is SAVISQKPSRDICQRGTSLTIQCQVDSQVTMMFWYRQQPGQSLTLIATANQGSEATYESGFVIDKFPISRPNLTFSTLTVSNMSPEDSSIYLCSVGAGHTKETQYFGPGTRLLVL.

The chain couples TRBV7-3 to TRBJ2-1; maybe TRBD2 (5 bases). The CDR3 totals 14 residues. CDR1 is SGHTA, CDR2 FQGTGA, per germline. Trimming took 2 bases from V and 9 from J, leaving 14 bases between them. CDR3 sequence: CASSLAGILSEQFF. In DNA, the CDR3 is TGTGCCAGCAGCTTAGCCGGGATCTTGAGTGAGCAGTTCTTC.

This clonotype occurred a few times. The CDR3 sequence: CASSRGTSLYEQYF. The CDR3 DNA reads as TGTGCCAGCAGCCGAGGGACTAGCTTATACGAGCAGTACTTC. The chain employs TRBV11-1 and TRBJ2-7, with 9 bases matching TRBD2. Germline CDR1 reads SGHAT; CDR2 reads FQDESV (reference sequence). There are 14 residues in the CDR3. V dropped 5 bases and J dropped 4; count of bases not matched to a gene: 6.

This clonotype has only a few counts. This sequence joins TRBV2 and TRBJ1-4; a possible D gene is TRBD1 (6 bases). The CDR3 loop spans 15 amino acids. In germline, CDR1 is SNHLY, CDR2 FYNNEI. Trimming removed 6 bases at V and 8 bases at J, with 19 bases between. The CDR3 sequence: CASRADSSREEKLFF. The CDR3 nucleotides read TGTGCCAGCAGAGCGGACAGCTCCCGGGAAGAAAAACTGTTTTTT. Variable domain in full (rest from reference TRBV2 and TRBJ1-4): EPEVTQTPSHQVTQMGQEVILRCVPISNHLYFYWYRQILGQKVEFLVSFYNNEISEKSEIFDDQFSVERPDGSNFTLKIRSTKLEDSAMYFCASRADSSREEKLFFGSGTQLSVL.

This clonotype showed up just a few times. V gene TRBV20-1 combines with J gene TRBJ2-1; the match to TRBD2 covers 9 bases. Germline V gene sequence: CDR1 DFQATT, CDR2 SNEGSKA (reference sequence). The CDR3 is 15 amino acids. J lost 6 bases, V lost 0 bases, and 6 bases had no gene match. CDR3 sequence (DNA): TGCAGTGCTAGAGATATAGCGGGAGTTGTCAATGAGCAGTTCTTC. This codes for CSARDIAGVVNEQFF.

The chain joins TRBV7-9 to TRBJ2-1; no reliable D call. Per germline, CDR1 SEHNR and CDR2 FQNEAQ (reference sequence). The CDR3 covers 14 residues. Trimming pared 5 bases from V and 5 bases from J, leaving 13 bases between. CDR3 DNA: TGTGCCAGCAGCCGAAACCCCCGGGACAATGAGCAGTTCTTC. Its translation: CASSRNPRDNEQFF.

This clonotype was recorded at least ten times. The chain uses TRBV29-1 and TRBJ2-3; 8 bases map to TRBD2. Germline V gene lookup returns CDR1 SQVTM and CDR2 ANQGSEA. The CDR3 contains 14 residues. V dropped 7 bases and J dropped 0; count of bases not matched to a gene: 6. CDR3: CSGVAGTSTDTQYF. The CDR3 nucleotides read TGCAGCGGGGTAGCGGGGACTAGCACAGATACGCAGTATTTT.

The chain recombines TRBV10-3 with TRBJ2-5; D uncertain. V was trimmed by 4 bases and J by 2 bases, leaving 5 bases between them. Germline loops: CDR1 ENHRY, CDR2 SYGVKD. The CDR3 sequence is 12 residues long. CDR3 sequence reads: CAISVQQETQYF. The CDR3, as DNA: TGTGCCATCAGTGTTCAACAAGAGACCCAGTACTTC.

This clonotype was detected a few times. V usage is TRBV7-8 and J usage is TRBJ2-1, with TRBD2 matching over 8 bases. V was pared by 7 bases and J by 7 bases, with 18 bases of the junction left unmatched. The CDR3 is 17 amino acids. Germline CDR1 reads SGHVS; CDR2 reads FQNEAQ. The CDR3 spells CASTLAGYRTSRNEQFF. The CDR3 region has the DNA TGTGCCAGCACCCTAGCCGGGTACCGGACTAGCAGGAATGAGCAGTTCTTC.

The chain recombines TRBV7-8 with TRBJ2-7, with D hard to call. The CDR3 loop spans 14 amino acids. The germline CDR1 and CDR2 sequences are SGHVS and FQNEAQ. Trimming pared 2 bases from V and 5 bases from J, leaving 13 bases between. DNA of the CDR3: TGTGCCAGCAGCTTATTCACCGGTGCCAACGAGCAGTACTTC. Its protein product is CASSLFTGANEQYF.

This chain joins TRBV19 and TRBJ1-2, with D possibly being TRBD1 (6 bases). Between the trimmed V and J ends, which lost 6 bases and 6 bases, there was a span of 17 bases. Germline-derived CDR1 and CDR2 are LNHDA and SQIVND (reference sequence). The CDR3 has 14 residues. This CDR3 reads CASSTDRFRDGYTF. As DNA, the CDR3 is TGTGCCAGTAGCACCGACAGGTTCCGTGATGGCTACACCTTC.

The chain carries TRBV12-3 or TRBV12-4 and TRBJ1-2; unclear D gene. V lost 1 base and J 8 bases, leaving 8 bases between the germline ends. This CDR3 is 12 amino acids long. CDR3 coding DNA: TGTGCCAGCAGTTTAGAGGTGGGAGGCTACACCTTC. Translating it yields CASSLEVGGYTF.

This chain joins TRBV21-1 and TRBJ1-5; the table's D call of TRBD1 was not tested on the DNA. TRBV21-1 is designated a pseudogene. The CDR3 consists of 16 residues. CDR3 sequence reads: CAVEGWDRGLNQPQHF. CDR3 sequence (DNA): TGTGCCGTCGAGGGGTGGGACAGGGGGCTGAATCAGCCCCAGCATTTT.

V usage is TRBV15 and J usage is TRBJ2-1; D not certain. Per the germline V gene, CDR1 is LNHNV and CDR2 is YYDKDF (reference sequence). The CDR3 totals 14 residues. V gave up 5 bases and J gave up 2 bases, with 10 bases separating them. CDR3 sequence reads: CATSLDPPYNEQFF. CDR3 DNA: TGTGCCACCAGCCTCGACCCTCCCTACAATGAGCAGTTCTTC.

The V and J genes are TRBV20-1 and TRBJ2-3; 9 bases are shared with TRBD2. CDR1 DFQATT and CDR2 SNEGSKA come from the germline V gene (reference sequence). CDR3 length: 14 amino acids. J was trimmed by 5 bases and V by 3 bases; bases with no gene match: 6. The CDR3 DNA reads as TGCAGTGCTAGGCGGGAGGGCCCTCAAGATACGCAGTATTTT. Its translation: CSARREGPQDTQYF.